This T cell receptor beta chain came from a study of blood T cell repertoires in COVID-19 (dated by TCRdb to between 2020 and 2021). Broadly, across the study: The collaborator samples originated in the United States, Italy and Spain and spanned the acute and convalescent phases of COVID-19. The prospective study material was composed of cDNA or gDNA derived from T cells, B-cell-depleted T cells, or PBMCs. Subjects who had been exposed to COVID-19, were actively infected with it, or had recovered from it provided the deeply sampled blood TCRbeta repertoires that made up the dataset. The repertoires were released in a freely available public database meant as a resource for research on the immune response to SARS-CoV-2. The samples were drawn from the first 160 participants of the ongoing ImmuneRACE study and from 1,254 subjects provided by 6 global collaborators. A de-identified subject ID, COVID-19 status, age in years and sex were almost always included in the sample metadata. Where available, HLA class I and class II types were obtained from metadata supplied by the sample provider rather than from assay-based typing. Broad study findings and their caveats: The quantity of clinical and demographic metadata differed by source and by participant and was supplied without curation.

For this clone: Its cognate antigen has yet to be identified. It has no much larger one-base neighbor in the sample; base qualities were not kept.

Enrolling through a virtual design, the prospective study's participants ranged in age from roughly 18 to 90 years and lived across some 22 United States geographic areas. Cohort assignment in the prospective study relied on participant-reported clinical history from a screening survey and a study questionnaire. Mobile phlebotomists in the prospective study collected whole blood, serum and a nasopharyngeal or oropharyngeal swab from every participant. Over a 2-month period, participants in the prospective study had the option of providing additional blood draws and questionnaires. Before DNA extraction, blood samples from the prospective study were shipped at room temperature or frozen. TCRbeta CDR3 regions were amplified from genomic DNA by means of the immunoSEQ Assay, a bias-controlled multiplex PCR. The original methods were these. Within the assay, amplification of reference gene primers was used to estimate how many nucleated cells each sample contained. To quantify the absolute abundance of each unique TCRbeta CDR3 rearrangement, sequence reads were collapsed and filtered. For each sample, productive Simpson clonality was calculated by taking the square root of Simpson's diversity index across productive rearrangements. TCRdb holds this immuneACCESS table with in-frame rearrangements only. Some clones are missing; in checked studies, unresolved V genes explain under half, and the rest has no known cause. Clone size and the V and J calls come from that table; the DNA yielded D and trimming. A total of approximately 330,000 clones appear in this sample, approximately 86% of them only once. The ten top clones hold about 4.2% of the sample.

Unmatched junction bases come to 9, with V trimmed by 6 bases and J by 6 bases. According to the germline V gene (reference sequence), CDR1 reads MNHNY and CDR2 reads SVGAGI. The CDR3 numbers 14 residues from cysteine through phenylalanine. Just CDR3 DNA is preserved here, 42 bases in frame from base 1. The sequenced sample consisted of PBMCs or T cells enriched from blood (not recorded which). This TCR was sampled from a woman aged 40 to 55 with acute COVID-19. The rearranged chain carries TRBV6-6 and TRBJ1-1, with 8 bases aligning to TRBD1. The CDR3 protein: CASSLSTGVPEAFF. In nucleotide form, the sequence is TGTGCCAGCAGCTTATCGACAGGGGTTCCTGAAGCTTTCTTT.